The T cell receptor (beta chain) under discussion was sequenced for a study of OX40 agonist ivuxolimab in advanced cancers. Data came from immunoSEQ multiplex PCR; TCRdb stores just in-frame clones and leaves some out. The sample gives some 64,000 clones, 88% of which show up once; approximately 0.67% is in the top ten. Study observations and caveats: At 0.1-3.0 mg/kg, partial responders had clonal expansion among the lowest observed.

Comments on this clone: Its antigen is not identified.

This TCR derives from an adult with an advanced solid tumor such as melanoma, head and neck, liver or kidney cancer. The material was CD4+ or CD8+ T cells sorted from blood, obtained in a trial of the OX40 agonist ivuxolimab.

This CDR3 is CASSYQSPGPGYTF. The CDR3, as DNA: TGCGCCAGCAGTTACCAAAGTCCGGGTCCTGGCTACACCTTC. The J gene is TRBJ1-2, the V gene TRBV5-1; D is ambiguous. With 5 bases removed from V and 7 bases from J, the gap between germline ends came to 18 bases. The CDR3 is 14 residues long. The V gene's germline CDR1 is SGHRS and CDR2 YFSETQ.